The present T cell receptor (beta chain) was sequenced within a study of breast tumors, draining lymph nodes, adjacent tissues (dated by TCRdb to about 2016). In terms of the full investigation: Breast cancer patients provided tumor, adjacent nontumor tissue and axillary lymph nodes, and the study compared the TCR beta repertoires across these three sources. The study aimed to assess the relationships and possible T-cell exchange between tumor, surrounding tissue and draining lymph node repertoires in human breast cancer.

Reads for this sample came from an Illumina HiSeq 2000. TCR beta chain libraries were generated by multiplex PCR amplification. The amplified TCR beta chain products were analyzed by high-throughput sequencing. The raw public reads went through TCRdb reprocessing: fastp at Q25, MiXCR clone calling, in-frame beta chains kept. Identical CDR3 protein sequences are pooled into one entry, listed with their most common genes and DNA. The sample data list fewer than 25,000 distinct CDR3 sequences, and around three fifths of these were observed just once. In total, the top ten clones hold 15% to 20% of the sample. Overall results and qualifications from the work: The similarity between tumor and nontumor tissue repertoires was significantly greater in luminal-like breast cancer than in basal-like breast cancer. Rather than being directly demonstrated, the conclusion that tumor T cells originate in lymph nodes was presented as consistent with a hypothesis. The data were considered consistent with the idea that most tumor T cells come from the lymph node and then expand in tumor tissue. Tumor T-cell repertoires showed less diversity than lymph node repertoires and more diversity than nontumor tissue repertoires, and tumor T-cell repertoires showed preferential V and J gene usage.

Notes on this clonotype: The antigen this receptor binds is unknown. A much more abundant neighbour one base away suggests this may be a read error.

The adjacent samples were made up of nontumor breast tissue that surrounded the tumor. CDR1 SGHAT and CDR2 FQDESV were looked up in the germline V gene (reference sequence). Trimming removed 1 base from V and 7 bases from J, leaving 14 bases between the germline ends. Reading from cysteine to phenylalanine, the CDR3 counts 15 amino acids. The DNA shown is the 45-base CDR3, in frame from base 1. The origin of this receptor is a female donor with breast cancer. Some clones in this sample may be carry-over from other donors' samples. Source material: tumor-adjacent breast tissue. This chain joins TRBV11-1 to TRBJ2-1; matching of 5 bases hints at TRBD2 as the D gene. The DNA reads TGTGCCAGCAGCTTAGTAAACGGCTCGGGGAATGAGCAGTTCTTC. Its coded protein is CASSLVNGSGNEQFF.